This T cell receptor beta chain is drawn from a study of T cell responses to AZD1222 COVID-19 vaccine. This CDR3 contains 16 residues. Per the germline V gene, CDR1 is SEHNR and CDR2 is FQNEAQ (reference sequence). The V end lost 5 bases, the J end lost 7 bases, and 18 bases lay between the germline ends. Sequenced by immunoSEQ multiplex PCR; TCRdb stores in-frame clones only, minus some. The data contain 45,000 to 60,000 clones, 70% to 90% of them singletons. The sample consisted of peripheral blood, taken on day 0 of AZD1222 vaccination. The chain links TRBV7-9 to TRBJ1-6, with unresolved D. This TCR came from an adult in good health. The CDR3 reads CASSPVVGVFNSPLHF. Written as DNA, the CDR3 is TGTGCCAGCAGCCCGGTGGTGGGAGTTTTCAATTCACCCCTCCACTTT.